Listed below are T cell receptor beta chains from one sample, sequenced in a study of T cell repertoires in cytomegalovirus infection. TCRdb independently ran MiXCR on the reads; one entry per CDR3 protein. The profile covers about 450,000 distinct CDR3 sequences, with roughly 31% appearing a single time and approximately 14% taken by the ten largest. Sequencing used PBMCs. The receptors originated from a human donor in good health (CMV status not recorded). Some clones in this sample may be carry-over from other donors' samples. Each CDR3 is given with its conserved first and last residue. The D gene is left open where the match is weak. Clone size is given for some rows only: seen once, a few or many times, or a class if the clone is expanded.

J | size | D | V | DNA | CDR3
TRBJ1-1 | - | TRBD1 | TRBV19 | TGTGCCAGTAGTTCTGAGAACAGGGGAACAATGAACACTGAAGCTTTCTTT | CASSSENRGTMNTEAFF
TRBJ1-3 | - | - | TRBV6-5 | TGTGCCAGCAGGGCTCCTGACAGCGGAAACACCATATATTTT | CASRAPDSGNTIYF
TRBJ1-6 | - | - | TRBV20-1 | TGCAGTGCTAGACGGGGGTATAATTCACCCCTCCACTTT | CSARRGYNSPLHF
TRBJ1-1 | few | - | TRBV12-3/TRBV12-4 | TGTGCCAGCACCCCTCCGGCGGGGCCTCCTGAAGCTTTCTTT | CASTPPAGPPEAFF
TRBJ2-3 | - | TRBD2 | TRBV12-3/TRBV12-4 | TGTGCCAGCAGTGGTAGCGGGGGGGCGACAGATACGCAGTATTTT | CASSGSGGATDTQYF
TRBJ2-1 | - | TRBD2 | TRBV9 | TGTGCCAGCAGCGTAGGGGCTAGCGGGGCGAGCTCCTACAATGAGCAGTTCTTC | CASSVGASGASSYNEQFF
TRBJ2-2 | - | - | TRBV7-3 | TGTGCCAGCAGCTCGACAGACAGAAAGAACACCGGGGAGCTGTTTTTT | CASSSTDRKNTGELFF
TRBJ1-6 | many | - | TRBV27 | TGTGCCAGCAGAAAAACAGGAGGTTCACCCCTCCACTTT | CASRKTGGSPLHF
TRBJ2-7 | - | - | TRBV10-3 | TGTGCCATCAGTGATATAGGGCAGGCAGATTGGGGTTTC | CAISDIGQADWGF
TRBJ1-4 | - | - | TRBV7-8 | TGTGCCAGCAGCGTAGGCGGTCCCAGAGCGTACTTAAATGAAAAACTGTTTTTT | CASSVGGPRAYLNEKLFF
TRBJ1-1 | - | - | TRBV19 | TGTGCCAGTAGCCCCCTCGGGGGGCGGAACACTGAAGCTTTCTTT | CASSPLGGRNTEAFF
TRBJ1-5 | many | - | TRBV7-2 | TGTGCCAGCAGCTTAGATATTAATCAGCCCCAGCATTTT | CASSLDINQPQHF
TRBJ2-1 | - | TRBD1 | TRBV12-3/TRBV12-4 | TGTGCCAGCACCCCGGACAGGGCGGGGAATGAGCAGTTCTTC | CASTPDRAGNEQFF
TRBJ2-3 | - | - | TRBV4-1 | TGCGCCAGCAGCCAAGCAGAACAGGGAGAAGATACGCAGTATTTT | CASSQAEQGEDTQYF
TRBJ1-1 | - | - | TRBV12-3/TRBV12-4 | TGTGCCAGCAGTTTAGACCCAAGTCGGAGGACTGAAGCTTTCTTT | CASSLDPSRRTEAFF
TRBJ2-3 | many | TRBD2 | TRBV5-6 | TGTGCCAGCAGCCAGACACTAGCGGGGGGGGCAGATACGCAGTATTTT | CASSQTLAGGADTQYF
TRBJ1-1 | - | - | TRBV5-4 | TGTGCCAGCAGCTTGCCAGGGCATAACACTGAAGCTTTCTTT | CASSLPGHNTEAFF
TRBJ1-1 | - | TRBD1 | TRBV7-9 | TGTGCCAGCAGCCAAGGACAGGCGATGAACACTGAAGCTTTCTTT | CASSQGQAMNTEAFF
TRBJ2-7 | - | - | TRBV28 | TGTGCCAGCAGTTTAGCGGGCAGGGCTAGCGAGCAGTACTTC | CASSLAGRASEQYF
TRBJ1-6 | - | - | TRBV5-5 | TGTGCAAGCAGACGCCCGATGACACCCCTCCACTTT | CASRRPMTPLHF
TRBJ2-5 | - | TRBD2 | TRBV12-5 | TGTGCTAGTGGTTTGGTAGTTAGCGGGGAGGCCCAGACCCAGTACTTC | CASGLVVSGEAQTQYF
TRBJ1-5 | - | - | TRBV19 | TGTGCCAGTAGTATAGCGGCTTATAGCAATCAGCCCCAGCATTTT | CASSIAAYSNQPQHF
TRBJ2-7 | - | TRBD1 | TRBV2 | TGTGCCAGCATGGGGACAGGTCTCTACGAGCAGTACTTC | CASMGTGLYEQYF
TRBJ2-4 | many | TRBD1 | TRBV6-1 | TGTGCCAGCAGGGAGACAGGGAGTCTATCGGCCAAAAACATTCAGTACTTC | CASRETGSLSAKNIQYF
TRBJ2-7 | few | - | TRBV30 | TGTGCCTGGAGCCACCCCCGGGACGGGGGCTACGAGCAGTACTTC | CAWSHPRDGGYEQYF
TRBJ2-5 | - | - | TRBV6-2/TRBV6-3 | TGTGCCAGCAGTTGGTACCCGGGGGGCCCGAATTCTGCCCAAGAGACCCAGTACTTC | CASSWYPGGPNSAQETQYF
TRBJ1-4 | few | - | TRBV14 | TGTGCCAGCAGCCAAGATCGGGGTCGGAATGAAAAACTGTTTTTT | CASSQDRGRNEKLFF
TRBJ1-2 | - | TRBD1 | TRBV28 | TGTGCCAGCAGAAGAACAGGGGGCGTCCATGGCTACACCTTC | CASRRTGGVHGYTF
TRBJ1-6 | - | - | TRBV2 | TGTGCCAGCAAGACTCCGCCCTCACCCCTCCACTTT | CASKTPPSPLHF
TRBJ1-2 | few | - | TRBV15 | TGTGCCACCAGCAGGGGGACCGGGACGGCGTATGGCTACACCTTC | CATSRGTGTAYGYTF
TRBJ2-2 | few | TRBD2 | TRBV12-3/TRBV12-4 | TGTGCCAGCAGTGGAAGGGAGGGGCTCAACACCGGGGAGCTGTTTTTT | CASSGREGLNTGELFF
TRBJ1-5 | - | TRBD1 | TRBV10-3 | TGTGCCACCGTAGACAGGGACAATCAGCCCCAGCATTTT | CATVDRDNQPQHF
TRBJ1-3 | - | - | TRBV28 | TGTGCCAGCAGTTTATGGCACCGAGCTGGAAACACCATATATTTT | CASSLWHRAGNTIYF